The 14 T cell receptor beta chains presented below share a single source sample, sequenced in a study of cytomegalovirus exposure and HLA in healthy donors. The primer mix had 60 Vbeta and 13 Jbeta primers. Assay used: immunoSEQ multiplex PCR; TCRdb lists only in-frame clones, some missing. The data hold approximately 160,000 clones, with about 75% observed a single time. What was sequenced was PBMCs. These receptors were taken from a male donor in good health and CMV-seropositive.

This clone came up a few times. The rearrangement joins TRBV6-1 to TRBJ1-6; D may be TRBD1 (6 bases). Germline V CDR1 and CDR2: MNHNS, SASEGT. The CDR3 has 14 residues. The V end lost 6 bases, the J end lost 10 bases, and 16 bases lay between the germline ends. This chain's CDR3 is CASRPRQVASPLHF. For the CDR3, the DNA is TGTGCCAGCAGACCCCGACAGGTTGCCTCACCCCTCCACTTT.

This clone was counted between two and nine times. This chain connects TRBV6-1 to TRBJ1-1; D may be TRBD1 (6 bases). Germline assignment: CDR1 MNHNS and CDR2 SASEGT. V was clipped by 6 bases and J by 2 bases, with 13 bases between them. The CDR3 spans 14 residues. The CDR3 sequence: CASSLGQFNTEAFF. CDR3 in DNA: TGTGCCAGCAGCCTAGGACAGTTTAACACTGAAGCTTTCTTT.

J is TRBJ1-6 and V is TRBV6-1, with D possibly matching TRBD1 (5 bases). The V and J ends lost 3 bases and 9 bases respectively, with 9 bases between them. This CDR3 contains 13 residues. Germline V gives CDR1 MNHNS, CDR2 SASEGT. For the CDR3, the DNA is TGTGCCAGCAGTGACAGGGAAAGTTCACCCCTCCACTTT. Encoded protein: CASSDRESSPLHF.

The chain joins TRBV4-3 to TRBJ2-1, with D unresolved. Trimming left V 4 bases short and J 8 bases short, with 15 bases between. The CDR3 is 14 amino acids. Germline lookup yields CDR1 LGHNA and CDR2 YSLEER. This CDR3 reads CASSREAEIDEQFF. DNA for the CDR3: TGCGCCAGCAGCCGAGAGGCAGAAATCGATGAGCAGTTCTTC.

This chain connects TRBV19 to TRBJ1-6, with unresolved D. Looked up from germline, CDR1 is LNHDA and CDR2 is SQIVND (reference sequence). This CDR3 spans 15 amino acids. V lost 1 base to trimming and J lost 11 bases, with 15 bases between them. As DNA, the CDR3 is TGTGCCAGTAGTATAGGGACTTCCCCACGGACACCCCTCCACTTT. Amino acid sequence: CASSIGTSPRTPLHF.

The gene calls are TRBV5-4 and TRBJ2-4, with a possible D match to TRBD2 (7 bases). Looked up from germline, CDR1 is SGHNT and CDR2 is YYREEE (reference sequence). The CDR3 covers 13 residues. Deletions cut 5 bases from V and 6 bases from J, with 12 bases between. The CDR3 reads CASSSGGGNIQYF. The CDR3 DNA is TGTGCCAGCAGTTCGGGGGGCGGAAACATTCAGTACTTC.

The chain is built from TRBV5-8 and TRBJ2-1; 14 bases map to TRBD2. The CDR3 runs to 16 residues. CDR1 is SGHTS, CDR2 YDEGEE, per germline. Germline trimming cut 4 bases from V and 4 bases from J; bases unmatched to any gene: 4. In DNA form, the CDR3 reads TGTGCCAGCAGCCCCGGACTAGCGGGGGGTTACAATGAGCAGTTCTTC. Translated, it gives CASSPGLAGGYNEQFF.

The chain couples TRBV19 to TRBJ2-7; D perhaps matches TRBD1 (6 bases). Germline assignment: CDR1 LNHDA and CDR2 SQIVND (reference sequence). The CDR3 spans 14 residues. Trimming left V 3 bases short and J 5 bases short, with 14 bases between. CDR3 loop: CASSMLSRGNEQYF. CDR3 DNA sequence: TGTGCCAGTAGTATGCTAAGCAGGGGCAACGAGCAGTACTTC.

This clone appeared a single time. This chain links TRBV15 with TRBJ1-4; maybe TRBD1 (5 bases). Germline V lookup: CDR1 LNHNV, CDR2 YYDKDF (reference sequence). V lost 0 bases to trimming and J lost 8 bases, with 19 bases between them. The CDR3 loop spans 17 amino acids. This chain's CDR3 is CATSRDLGAGINEKLFF. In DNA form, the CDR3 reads TGTGCCACCAGCAGAGATTTAGGGGCAGGGATCAACGAAAAACTGTTTTTT.

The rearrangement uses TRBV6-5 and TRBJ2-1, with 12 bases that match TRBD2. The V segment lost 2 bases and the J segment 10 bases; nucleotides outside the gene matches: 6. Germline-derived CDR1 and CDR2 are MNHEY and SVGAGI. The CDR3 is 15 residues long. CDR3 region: CASSYASGGAREQFF. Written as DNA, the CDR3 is TGTGCCAGCAGTTACGCTAGCGGGGGGGCAAGGGAGCAGTTCTTC.

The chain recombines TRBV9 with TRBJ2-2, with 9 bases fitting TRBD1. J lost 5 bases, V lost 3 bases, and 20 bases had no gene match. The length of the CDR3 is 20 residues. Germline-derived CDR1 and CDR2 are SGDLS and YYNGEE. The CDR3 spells CASSEKGTGQGMVVTGELFF. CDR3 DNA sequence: TGTGCCAGCAGCGAGAAGGGGACAGGACAGGGGATGGTCGTGACCGGGGAGCTGTTTTTT.

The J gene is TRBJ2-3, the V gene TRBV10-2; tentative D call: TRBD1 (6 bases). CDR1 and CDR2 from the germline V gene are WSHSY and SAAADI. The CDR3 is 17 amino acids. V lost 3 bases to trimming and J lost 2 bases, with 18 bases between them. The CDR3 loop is CASSEGYRVGPTDTQYF. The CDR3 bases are TGCGCCAGCAGTGAAGGCTACAGGGTTGGACCCACAGATACGCAGTATTTT.

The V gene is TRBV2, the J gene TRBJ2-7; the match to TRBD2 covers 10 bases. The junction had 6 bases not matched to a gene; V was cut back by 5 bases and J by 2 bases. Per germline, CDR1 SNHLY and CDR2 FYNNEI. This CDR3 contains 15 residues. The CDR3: CASSYGLAGAYEQYF. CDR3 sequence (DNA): TGTGCCAGCAGTTACGGGCTAGCGGGGGCCTACGAGCAGTACTTC.

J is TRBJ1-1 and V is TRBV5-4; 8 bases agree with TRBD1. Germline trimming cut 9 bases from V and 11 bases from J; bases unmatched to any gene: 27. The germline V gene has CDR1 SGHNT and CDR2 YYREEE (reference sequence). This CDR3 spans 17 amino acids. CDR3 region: CATAERQGAPSSYGAFF. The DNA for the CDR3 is TGTGCCACAGCAGAAAGGCAGGGGGCCCCCTCGAGCTATGGGGCTTTCTTT. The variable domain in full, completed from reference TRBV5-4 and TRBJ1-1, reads ETGVTQSPTHLIKTRGQQVTLRCSSQSGHNTVSWYQQALGQGPQFIFQYYREEENGRGNFPPRFSGLQFPNYSSELNVNALELDDSALYLCATAERQGAPSSYGAFFGQGTRLTVV.